Listed below are T cell receptor beta chains from one sample, sequenced in a study of blood T cell repertoires in COVID-19. Profiled with immunoSEQ multiplex PCR; TCRdb holds only in-frame clones, not every one. The sample lists roughly 110,000 clones; around 83% were seen once. The sample taken for sequencing was peripheral blood. The receptor set was obtained from a man between 35 and 55 years old with acute or convalescent COVID-19. Each CDR3 is given with its conserved first and last residue. Each record gives: V gene, J gene, clone size, D gene, CDR3 protein, CDR3 DNA. D genes are given only for firm matches. Clone size appears in some rows only: once, few, many, or a class for an expanded clone.

TRBV5-1	TRBJ1-1	-	-	CASSLVQVNTEAFF	TGCGCCAGCAGCTTGGTCCAGGTTAACACTGAAGCTTTCTTT
TRBV6-6	TRBJ2-7	-	-	CASRVLHEQYF	TGTGCCAGCAGGGTACTTCACGAGCAGTACTTC
TRBV4-2	TRBJ1-3	-	TRBD1	CASSRDRVSSGNTIYF	TGTGCCAGCAGCCGGGACAGGGTGAGCTCTGGAAACACCATATATTTT
TRBV9	TRBJ1-2	-	-	CASSVVGYGYTF	TGTGCCAGCAGCGTAGTCGGTTATGGCTACACCTTC
TRBV28	TRBJ2-1	few	TRBD2	CASSLWASGRTNEQFF	TGTGCCAGCAGTTTATGGGCTAGCGGGAGGACAAATGAGCAGTTCTTC
TRBV27	TRBJ1-4	-	-	CASSSLRGGANEKLFF	TGTGCCAGCAGTTCGCTGCGGGGGGGCGCTAATGAAAAACTGTTTTTT
TRBV4-3	TRBJ1-3	-	-	CASSQETLTASGNTIYF	TGCGCCAGCAGCCAAGAAACCCTAACAGCCTCTGGAAACACCATATATTTT
TRBV7-6	TRBJ2-3	-	TRBD2	CASSSRGLASGDTQYF	TGTGCCAGCAGCTCCCGCGGACTAGCGTCGGGTGATACGCAGTATTTT
TRBV27	TRBJ2-3	-	-	CASSPRRGGSDTQYF	TGTGCCAGCAGCCCCAGGAGGGGGGGATCAGATACGCAGTATTTT
TRBV11-2	TRBJ2-1	-	-	CASSLVPGRQFF	TGTGCCAGCAGCTTAGTGCCGGGAAGGCAGTTCTTC
TRBV6-5	TRBJ1-6	-	-	CATQRTENSPLHF	TGTGCCACACAGCGGACAGAGAATTCACCCCTCCACTTT
TRBV6-6	TRBJ1-1	-	-	CASSYYQGPEAFF	TGTGCCAGCAGTTACTATCAGGGGCCTGAAGCTTTCTTT
TRBV4-3	TRBJ2-1	few	TRBD1	CASSPGTGGGNNEQFF	TGCGCCAGCAGCCCGGGGACAGGGGGAGGGAACAATGAGCAGTTCTTC
TRBV5-1	TRBJ1-5	-	-	CASSAQPGGNQPQHF	TGCGCCAGCAGCGCGCAGCCAGGAGGAAATCAGCCCCAGCATTTT
TRBV3-1/TRBV3-2	TRBJ1-5	-	-	CASSQELMTVGNQPQHF	TGTGCCAGCAGCCAAGAGTTAATGACAGTAGGCAATCAGCCCCAGCATTTT
TRBV5-4	TRBJ2-3	few	-	CASSGGVTDTQYF	TGTGCCAGCAGCGGCGGGGTCACAGATACGCAGTATTTT
TRBV10-3	TRBJ1-2	once	-	CAISARQESDGGYTF	TGTGCCATCAGTGCCCGACAGGAGTCAGATGGTGGCTACACCTTC
TRBV5-1	TRBJ2-1	-	TRBD2	CASSLRAGGPSAIYNEQFF	TGCGCCAGCTCCCTCAGAGCGGGGGGGCCCAGCGCCATTTACAATGAGCAGTTCTTC
TRBV3-1/TRBV3-2	TRBJ2-7	-	-	CASSQEMGGVYEQYF	TGTGCCAGCAGCCAAGAAATGGGGGGAGTCTACGAGCAGTACTTC
TRBV7-2	TRBJ1-6	-	TRBD1	CASTSGTGQGSPLHF	TGTGCCAGCACCTCCGGGACAGGGCAAGGCTCACCCCTCCACTTT
TRBV5-1	TRBJ1-1	-	TRBD1	CASSSTGADTEAFF	TGCGCCAGCAGCTCTACAGGGGCGGACACTGAAGCTTTCTTT
TRBV10-3	TRBJ1-3	-	TRBD1	CAAKGQASSGNTIYF	TGTGCCGCGAAGGGACAGGCCAGCTCTGGAAACACCATATATTTT
TRBV4-2	TRBJ2-7	-	TRBD1	CASSQVRGQGANEQYF	TGTGCCAGCAGCCAAGTAAGGGGACAGGGGGCCAATGAGCAGTACTTC
TRBV7-9	TRBJ2-5	once	TRBD2	CASRATSGGAQTQYF	TGTGCCAGCAGAGCTACTAGCGGGGGGGCTCAGACCCAGTACTTC
TRBV6-5	TRBJ2-1	once	-	CASSYSTATYNEQFF	TGTGCCAGCAGTTACAGTACAGCTACCTACAATGAGCAGTTCTTC
TRBV7-9	TRBJ2-7	-	-	CASSLTSLPGIVSYEQYF	TGTGCCAGCAGCTTAACCTCCTTACCGGGAATCGTGTCCTACGAGCAGTACTTC
TRBV11-2	TRBJ2-7	-	TRBD1	CASSTDRTGGTYEQYF	TGTGCCAGCAGCACCGACCGGACAGGGGGCACCTACGAGCAGTACTTC
TRBV5-1	TRBJ2-3	-	-	CASSPRGYSTDTQYF	TGCGCCAGCAGCCCAAGGGGGTATAGTACAGATACGCAGTATTTT
TRBV24-1	TRBJ2-6	-	TRBD2	CATSDPTSGRPGANVLTF	TGTGCCACCAGTGACCCGACTAGCGGGAGACCTGGGGCCAACGTCCTGACTTTC
TRBV5-1	TRBJ2-1	few	TRBD2	CASSPTTGGAVSEQFF	TGCGCCAGCAGCCCAACCACCGGGGGGGCCGTAAGTGAGCAGTTCTTC
TRBV7-9	TRBJ2-3	-	-	CASSSTTGTDTQYF	TGTGCCAGCAGCTCAACCACGGGCACAGATACGCAGTATTTT
TRBV7-9	TRBJ2-3	-	-	CASSLGVAGTDTQYF	TGTGCCAGCAGCCTCGGGGTAGCAGGCACAGATACGCAGTATTTT
TRBV19	TRBJ1-4	few	TRBD1	CASSARQGRGEKLFF	TGTGCCAGTAGTGCCCGACAGGGACGTGGTGAAAAACTGTTTTTT
TRBV4-1	TRBJ2-7	few	TRBD2	CASSRIAGTPSYEQYF	TGCGCCAGCAGCCGAATAGCGGGAACCCCTTCCTACGAGCAGTACTTC
TRBV6-5	TRBJ1-3	-	TRBD1	CASSLGQVGNTIYF	TGTGCCAGCAGCCTGGGACAGGTCGGAAACACCATATATTTT
TRBV6-6	TRBJ1-2	-	TRBD1	CASDDRGPAFTF	TGTGCCAGCGACGACAGGGGGCCGGCCTTCACCTTC
TRBV11-2	TRBJ2-4	-	TRBD2	CASSLVAGLAGFRNIQYF	TGTGCCAGCAGCTTAGTTGCGGGACTAGCGGGGTTCCGGAACATTCAGTACTTC
TRBV28	TRBJ1-6	-	TRBD1	CASGTGTNSPLHF	TGTGCCAGTGGGACAGGGACCAATTCACCCCTCCACTTT
TRBV6-4	TRBJ2-7	-	-	CASIGGAMGRNHYEQYF	TGTGCCAGCATAGGGGGGGCGATGGGACGGAACCACTACGAGCAGTACTTC
TRBV7-2	TRBJ2-5	-	TRBD2	CASSLDSPAGGRQTQYF	TGTGCCAGCAGCTTAGACTCCCCAGCGGGGGGGCGGCAGACCCAGTACTTC
TRBV9	TRBJ1-5	-	TRBD1	CASSVAPRGQYSNQPQHF	TGTGCCAGCAGCGTAGCTCCCAGGGGGCAATATAGCAATCAGCCCCAGCATTTT
TRBV7-8	TRBJ2-1	-	TRBD1	CASSNRQGAPYNEQFF	TGTGCCAGCAGCAACCGACAGGGGGCCCCTTACAATGAGCAGTTCTTC
TRBV6-4	TRBJ1-4	-	TRBD1	CASSLVWDRVWEKLFF	TGTGCCAGCAGTCTCGTCTGGGACAGGGTGTGGGAAAAACTGTTTTTT
TRBV9	TRBJ1-2	-	TRBD1	CASSVAVTGDNGYTF	TGTGCCAGCAGCGTAGCTGTCACAGGGGACAATGGCTACACCTTC
TRBV27	TRBJ1-5	once	TRBD1	CASSPADRGHGQPQHF	TGTGCCAGCAGTCCAGCGGACAGGGGGCATGGACAGCCCCAGCATTTT
TRBV11-2	TRBJ1-1	-	TRBD1	CASIKGQGWTEAFF	TGTGCCAGCATCAAGGGACAGGGTTGGACTGAAGCTTTCTTT
TRBV7-8	TRBJ2-7	-	-	CASSLVLSNEQYF	TGTGCCAGCAGCTTAGTCCTCTCTAACGAGCAGTACTTC
TRBV18	TRBJ2-7	once	TRBD2	CASSPLGSGDSYEQYF	TGTGCCAGCTCACCCTTGGGTAGCGGGGACTCCTACGAGCAGTACTTC
TRBV28	TRBJ1-1	few	-	CASSLPGMNTEAFF	TGTGCCAGCAGTTTACCGGGTATGAACACTGAAGCTTTCTTT
TRBV6-4	TRBJ1-2	-	TRBD1	CASSEGQGNYGYTF	TGTGCCAGCAGTGAGGGACAGGGGAACTATGGCTACACCTTC